The clone carrying this T cell receptor (beta chain) was detected once. Its cognate antigen is unknown. The entry originates in a study of cytomegalovirus exposure and HLA in healthy donors. Study-wide context: The roughly 130 validation repertoires, a later analysis reported, used the same platform as the 600 to 850 repertoires from the first cohort.

Germline CDR1 and CDR2: MNHNY and SVGAGI (reference sequence). Losses at the gene ends were 2 bases for V and 9 bases for J; bases not matched to a gene: 10. The CDR3 runs to 15 residues. TCRdb's copy holds only in-frame clones and misses some; the assay was immunoSEQ multiplex PCR. The sample gives over 85,000 clones, around 89% of which show up once; roughly 1.4% is in the top ten. Donors came from a validation cohort of about 120 subjects, distinct from the first 666-subject cohort. Study-level results: The tendency of first-cohort TCR clusters to co-occur in the roughly 130 validation repertoires emerged from a later analysis. TCR beta chains numbering some 160 were designated cytomegalovirus-associated.

The gene calls are TRBV6-6 and TRBJ2-1, with 7 bases that match TRBD1. The sequence was obtained from a woman aged 25 to 45 in good health and CMV-seropositive. Sequencing was carried out using PBMCs. The chain's CDR3 is CASSYLGQVTREQFF. The DNA for the CDR3 is TGTGCCAGCAGTTACCTAGGACAGGTTACTCGTGAGCAGTTCTTC.